This section outlines one TCR beta chain sequence together with its context. Antigen unknown. This entry comes from a study of cytomegalovirus exposure and HLA in healthy donors. Study-level points and caveats: Most sequenced TCRs were rare (though some public TCRs occurred in many donors).

Vbeta (60) and Jbeta (13) primers were used in the PCR. Per the original methods: About 11 million of tens of millions of unique TCR beta chains were shared, per a later count. The protocol was immunoSEQ multiplex PCR, while the TCRdb copy is restricted to in-frame clones and leaves out a portion. The DNA was the basis for D and trimming; V, J and clone size are from that table. The sample records fewer than 200,000 clones, 65% to 80% being singletons. Germline CDR1 SGHDT, CDR2 YYEEEE. The length of the CDR3 is 15 residues. Trimming removed 6 bases from V and 0 bases from J, with 15 bases in between. Sequenced: PBMCs. The chain joins TRBV5-6 to TRBJ1-2, with a weak D call TRBD1 (6 bases). The receptor was derived from a middle-aged woman in good health and CMV-seropositive. This CDR3 is CASTPGGQANYGYTF. As DNA, the CDR3 is TGTGCCAGCACCCCGGGGGGGCAGGCTAACTATGGCTACACCTTC.